This is a list of T cell receptor beta chains from one sample in a study of blood T cell repertoires in COVID-19. Libraries were prepared by immunoSEQ multiplex PCR; TCRdb keeps only in-frame clonotypes and omits some of them. This sample carries 80,000 to 95,000 clones, roughly 87% of them seen once, and the ten largest clones take about 2.9%. What was sequenced was peripheral blood. Receptors were obtained from a woman between 45 and 60 years old with active or convalescent COVID-19. Each CDR3 is given with its conserved first and last residue. D genes are given only for firm matches. The size of a clone is reported for some rows only, either as once, few or many, or as a class for expanded clones.

clone size: NA
V gene: TRBV5-8
D gene: NA
J gene: TRBJ1-5
CDR3 DNA: TGTGCCAGCAGCTTGGGAACATCGAGCAATCAGCCCCAGCATTTT
CDR3 protein: CASSLGTSSNQPQHF

clone size: NA
V gene: TRBV6-5
D gene: NA
J gene: TRBJ1-2
CDR3 DNA: TGTGCCAGCAGGGGAGTAATAGGGGGGGCGGTGTGGACCTTC
CDR3 protein: CASRGVIGGAVWTF

clone size: NA
V gene: TRBV7-8
D gene: TRBD1
J gene: TRBJ1-6
CDR3 DNA: TGTGCCAGCAGCTTATCAGGGACAGGGAACCGTTCACCCCTCCACTTT
CDR3 protein: CASSLSGTGNRSPLHF

clone size: NA
V gene: TRBV27
D gene: TRBD1
J gene: TRBJ1-2
CDR3 DNA: TGTGCCAGCAGTCCGGGACAGAACTATGGCTACACCTTC
CDR3 protein: CASSPGQNYGYTF

clone size: NA
V gene: TRBV13
D gene: TRBD1
J gene: TRBJ1-2
CDR3 DNA: TGTGCCAGCAGCACCGGGACAGGGAAGGGGGGCTACACCTTC
CDR3 protein: CASSTGTGKGGYTF

clone size: NA
V gene: TRBV2
D gene: NA
J gene: TRBJ1-1
CDR3 DNA: TGTGCCAGCCACCGTCAGGGTCAGAACACTGAAGCTTTCTTT
CDR3 protein: CASHRQGQNTEAFF

clone size: NA
V gene: TRBV29-1
D gene: NA
J gene: TRBJ1-3
CDR3 DNA: TGCAGCGTTGGACAGGGAAACACCATATATTTT
CDR3 protein: CSVGQGNTIYF

clone size: NA
V gene: TRBV11-2
D gene: NA
J gene: TRBJ2-3
CDR3 DNA: TGTGCCAGCAGCTTGGGTTGGCGGGGAACAGATACGCAGTATTTT
CDR3 protein: CASSLGWRGTDTQYF

clone size: NA
V gene: TRBV7-9
D gene: NA
J gene: TRBJ1-1
CDR3 DNA: TGTGCCAGCAGCCAACAAACGAACACTGAAGCTTTCTTT
CDR3 protein: CASSQQTNTEAFF

clone size: NA
V gene: TRBV7-2
D gene: NA
J gene: TRBJ1-1
CDR3 DNA: TGTGCCAGCAGCCTCCAGACGGAGTTGAACACTGAAGCTTTCTTT
CDR3 protein: CASSLQTELNTEAFF

clone size: once
V gene: TRBV11-3
D gene: NA
J gene: TRBJ1-1
CDR3 DNA: TGTGCCAGCAGCTTCGCCGAGGCCACTGAAGCTTTCTTT
CDR3 protein: CASSFAEATEAFF

clone size: NA
V gene: TRBV19
D gene: NA
J gene: TRBJ1-2
CDR3 DNA: TGTGCCAGTAGCGGTGGGGGGAGACACTATGGCTACACCTTC
CDR3 protein: CASSGGGRHYGYTF

clone size: NA
V gene: TRBV30
D gene: TRBD1
J gene: TRBJ2-5
CDR3 DNA: TGTGCCTGGAGTGTCCTCGCAGGGGGAGAGACCCAGTACTTC
CDR3 protein: CAWSVLAGGETQYF

clone size: once
V gene: TRBV19
D gene: TRBD2
J gene: TRBJ2-3
CDR3 DNA: TGTGCCAGTAGTATAGACCGGACTAGCGGTACAGATACGCAGTATTTT
CDR3 protein: CASSIDRTSGTDTQYF

clone size: once
V gene: TRBV5-1
D gene: TRBD1
J gene: TRBJ1-2
CDR3 DNA: TGCGCCAGCAGCACCGGCCGGGACAGCTATGGCTACACCTTC
CDR3 protein: CASSTGRDSYGYTF

clone size: NA
V gene: TRBV7-9
D gene: NA
J gene: TRBJ1-1
CDR3 DNA: TGTGCCAGCAGCTTAGCTACAGGTGAAGCTTTCTTT
CDR3 protein: CASSLATGEAFF

clone size: NA
V gene: TRBV5-1
D gene: TRBD2
J gene: TRBJ2-1
CDR3 DNA: TGCGCCAGCAGCTTTCTAGCGGGGGGGCTGGATGAGCAGTTCTTC
CDR3 protein: CASSFLAGGLDEQFF

clone size: NA
V gene: TRBV13
D gene: NA
J gene: TRBJ1-1
CDR3 DNA: TGTGCCAGCAGCTTGGGGGAGGTGAGAACTGAAGCTTTCTTT
CDR3 protein: CASSLGEVRTEAFF

clone size: few
V gene: TRBV4-3
D gene: NA
J gene: TRBJ2-7
CDR3 DNA: TGCGCCAGCAGCCAAGACAGGGTGAGCTCCTACGAGCAGTACTTC
CDR3 protein: CASSQDRVSSYEQYF

clone size: NA
V gene: TRBV9
D gene: NA
J gene: TRBJ2-1
CDR3 DNA: TGTGCCAGCAGCCCATCCTCCCACCGGAGCTCCTACAATGAGCAGTTCTTC
CDR3 protein: CASSPSSHRSSYNEQFF